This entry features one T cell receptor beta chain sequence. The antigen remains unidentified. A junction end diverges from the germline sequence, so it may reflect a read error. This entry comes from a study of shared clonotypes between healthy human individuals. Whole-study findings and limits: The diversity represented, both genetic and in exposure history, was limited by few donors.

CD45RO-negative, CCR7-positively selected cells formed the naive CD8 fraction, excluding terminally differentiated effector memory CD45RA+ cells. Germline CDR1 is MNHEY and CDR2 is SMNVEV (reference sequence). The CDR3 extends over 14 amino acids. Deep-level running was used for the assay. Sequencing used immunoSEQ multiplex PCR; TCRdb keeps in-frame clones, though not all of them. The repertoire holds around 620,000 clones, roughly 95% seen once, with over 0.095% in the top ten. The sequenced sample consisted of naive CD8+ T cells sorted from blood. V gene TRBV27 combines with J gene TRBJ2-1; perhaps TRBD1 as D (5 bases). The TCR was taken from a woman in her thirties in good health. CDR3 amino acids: CAGSLPGSYNEQFF. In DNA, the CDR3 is TGTGCCGGCAGTTTACCAGGGTCCTACAATGAGCAGTTCTTC.